The 15 T cell receptor beta chains below come from one sample, sequenced in a study of blood T cells in healthy people across ages. A J-beta primer mix and a sample-barcoded 5' primer were used in a second PCR of roughly 6 to 11 cycles. TCRdb re-called the 5' RACE reads through MiXCR, storing one row per CDR3 protein. The data contain some 640,000 distinct CDR3 sequences, less than 35% of them singletons. What was sequenced was blood. These receptors came from a woman of 80 years or more in good health.

This clonotype was found a few times. A read error may be the cause here, since a much bigger clone is one base away. The rearrangement links TRBV18 to TRBJ2-1; TRBD2 aligns across 8 bases. The DNA end lines up better with TRBJ2-7; the J call may be wrong. Germline assignment: CDR1 KGHSH and CDR2 LQKENI. The CDR3 contains 14 residues. In DNA form, the CDR3 reads TGTGCCAGCTCACCAGTAAGAGCGGGGGCTGAGCAGTACTTC. Translation: CASSPVRAGAEQYF.

Regarding this clonotype: One end of the junction fails to match germline, which may point to a read error. V and J are TRBV11-1 and TRBJ2-3; D is possibly TRBD2 (5 bases). In germline, CDR1 is SGHAT, CDR2 FQDESV (reference sequence). CDR3 length: 13 amino acids. The CDR3 is CAGSLATTDTQYF. In nucleotides, the CDR3 is TGTGCCGGCAGCTTAGCGACGACAGATACGCAGTATTTT.

This clonotype was counted at least ten times. The V gene is TRBV6-5, the J gene TRBJ1-1; D is unclear. V lost 6 bases to trimming and J lost 10 bases, with 15 bases between them. CDR1 and CDR2 (germline): MNHEY, SVGAGI. This CDR3 has 12 residues. The CDR3, as DNA: TGTGCCAGCAGCAGTAAGGTGGCGATAGCTTTCTTT. Its translation is CASSSKVAIAFF.

This clonotype was seen at least ten times. The gene calls are TRBV7-3 and TRBJ2-7; a weak D match, TRBD2 (7 bases). The CDR3 has 14 amino acids. Per the germline V gene, CDR1 is SGHTA and CDR2 is FQGTGA. Deletions cut 2 bases from V and 6 bases from J, with 14 bases between. In DNA form, the CDR3 reads TGTGCCAGCAGCTTATTTGGGGGGGCGAGCGAGCAGTACTTC. Its protein is CASSLFGGASEQYF.

This chain uses TRBV6-1 with TRBJ2-5; TRBD2 matches 13 bases. The J call may be faulty, since TRBJ2-7 better matches the DNA end. Per germline, CDR1 MNHNS and CDR2 SASEGT. The CDR3 contains 17 residues. Here the CDR3 reads CASSLGGLAGERDEQYF. The DNA of the CDR3 is TGTGCCAGCAGCCTAGGAGGACTAGCGGGAGAAAGAGACGAGCAGTACTTC.

The gene calls are TRBV7-2 and TRBJ1-6; 7 nucleotides align to TRBD1. The CDR3 consists of 16 residues. Looked up from germline, CDR1 is SGHTA and CDR2 is FQGNSA. Trimming cost V 5 bases and J 6 bases; bases outside gene matches: 10. CDR3 DNA: TGTGCCAGCAGCAAAACACAGGGGACCGGTAATTCACCCCTCCACTTT. Its protein product is CASSKTQGTGNSPLHF.

This clonotype was observed at least ten times. J is TRBJ2-1 and V is TRBV3-1, with 9 nucleotides matching TRBD2. Trimming at V came to 0 bases and at J to 5 bases, leaving 14 bases not matched to a gene. The CDR3 sequence is 19 residues long. CDR1 is LGHDT, CDR2 YNNKEL, per germline (reference sequence). The CDR3 DNA reads TGTGCCAGCAGCCAAGATAAAGGGCGGGGGGGGCCTGTCCACAATGAGCAGTTCTTC. It specifies CASSQDKGRGGPVHNEQFF.

In the case of this clonotype: This could be a read error, since a much larger clone is one nucleotide away. The rearrangement links TRBV6-2 or TRBV6-3 to TRBJ2-1; 8 nucleotides line up with TRBD2. Germline CDR1 MNHEY, CDR2 SVGEGT. Germline trimming cut 8 bases from V and 8 bases from J; bases unmatched to any gene: 17. The CDR3 is 16 amino acids. This chain's CDR3 is CASGSERGGLCHEQFF. The CDR3, as DNA: TGTGCCAGCGGGTCCGAACGGGGGGGCCTTTGCCATGAGCAGTTCTTC.

About this clonotype itself: A read error may be the cause here, since a much bigger clone is one base away. The gene calls are TRBV20-1 and TRBJ2-1; D not resolved. The germline V gene encodes CDR1 DFQATT and CDR2 SNEGSKA (reference sequence). This CDR3 is 13 amino acids long. The CDR3 DNA sequence: TGCATTGCTAGTGAGTCGCCCCGGAATGAGCAGTTCTTC. This gives the protein CIASESPRNEQFF.

This clonotype was seen many times. The genes are TRBV7-2 and TRBJ2-5; D is ambiguous. The germline V and J ends were trimmed by 4 bases and 5 bases, with 17 bases remaining between them. CDR3 length: 15 residues. Germline V gene sequence: CDR1 SGHTA, CDR2 FQGNSA. CDR3 sequence reads: CASSSGPPVVETQYF. The CDR3 nucleotides are TGTGCCAGCAGCTCCGGGCCGCCGGTTGTGGAGACCCAGTACTTC.

On this clonotype itself: A much bigger clone sits one base away, suggesting this may be a read error. The chain combines TRBV29-1 with TRBJ2-7, with D perhaps matching TRBD1 (5 bases). There are 12 residues in the CDR3. Per germline, CDR1 SQVTM and CDR2 ANQGSEA. CDR3 coding DNA: TGCAGCGTTGTTCAGGGATCGAACGAGAAGTACTTC. It translates to CSVVQGSNEKYF.

Many counts were recorded for this clonotype. The chain joins TRBV7-6 to TRBJ2-7; D assignment may be TRBD1 or TRBD2 (6 bases each). This CDR3 is built from 18 residues. Trimming shortened V by 1 base and J by 0 bases, and 19 bases separated the two germline ends. Germline CDR1 and CDR2: SGHVS and FNYEAQ. The CDR3 sequence: CASSLVGGRGPFSYEQYF. CDR3 coding DNA: TGTGCCAGCAGCTTAGTGGGAGGCAGGGGTCCTTTCTCCTACGAGCAGTACTTC.

This clonotype was counted only a few times. This chain uses TRBV7-4 with TRBJ1-5; D unresolved. The V end lost 4 bases, the J end lost 0 bases, and 13 bases lay between the germline ends. CDR1 and CDR2 (germline): SGHVT, SQSDAQ. The CDR3 sequence is 16 residues long. The CDR3 DNA follows: TGTGCCAGCAGCTCTAGGGCGGCCCATAGCAATCAGCCCCAGCATTTT. Translating gives CASSSRAAHSNQPQHF.

This clonotype was seen repeatedly, ten times or more. V usage is TRBV11-2 and J usage is TRBJ2-2; D possibly corresponds to TRBD1 (6 bases). CDR3 length: 15 amino acids. V was shortened by 4 bases and J by 6 bases, with 15 bases between the two germline ends. CDR1 is SGHAT, CDR2 FQNNGV, per germline. The CDR3 coding sequence is TGTGCCAGCAGCTCGCAGGGGTATTCGGCCGGGGAGCTGTTTTTT. It is translated as CASSSQGYSAGELFF.

This clonotype was found a few times. CDR3 sequence: CAISGLAGPGGFF. The CDR3 nucleotides read TGTGCCATCTCCGGGCTAGCGGGGCCTGGGGGGTTCTTC. The genes are TRBV10-3 and TRBJ2-1, with 9 bases fitting TRBD2. Trimming at V came to 8 bases and at J to 15 bases, leaving 14 bases not matched to a gene. Germline CDR1 reads ENHRY; CDR2 reads SYGVKD. The CDR3 has 13 amino acids.